The clone carrying this TCR beta chain appeared once. Its antigen is unknown. This entry belongs to a study of T cell responses to AZD1222 COVID-19 vaccine. Study-wide findings and caveats: Two AZD1222 administrations were followed by greater Spike-specific TCR breadth and depth. Targets within unmutated variant regions were reportedly found for nearly half of spike-specific TCRs. White British people made up most donors, females outnumbered males, and clonal diversity was possibly underestimated. All repertoire sampling was performed exclusively after the peak T cell response.

The data were produced by immunoSEQ multiplex PCR, yet TCRdb's version contains in-frame clones alone and is incomplete. The table includes about 180,000 clones, roughly 91% detected once. This TCR came from an adult who received the MenACWY meningococcal vaccine as a control. This sample comprised peripheral blood, obtained 28 days after the second dose of the MenACWY control vaccine.

CDR3 loop: CASSPSRVEANEKLFF. Written as DNA, the CDR3 is TGTGCCAGCTCACCAAGCAGGGTTGAAGCTAATGAAAAACTGTTTTTT. This chain connects TRBV18 to TRBJ1-4, with TRBD1 as a possible D gene (5 bases). Per germline, CDR1 KGHSH and CDR2 LQKENI. V was clipped by 2 bases and J by 3 bases, with 13 bases between them. CDR3 length: 16 amino acids.